A single T cell receptor (beta chain) is shown here with its context. The antigen is undetermined. The sample contains more than one DNA sequence encoding this CDR3. The sample originates from a study of shared clonotypes between healthy human individuals. Turning to the study itself: Donors had three CD4 naive, three CD4 memory, two CD8 naive and one CD8 memory plate apiece. Notes on the study in general: Relative to their counterparts shared across all four donors, non-shared clonotypes exhibited diminished generation probabilities.

Running of the assay took place at deep level. Sequencing used immunoSEQ multiplex PCR; TCRdb keeps in-frame clones, though not all of them. The data contain 2 million to 3 million clones, 80% to 95% of them singletons. CD4+ cells yielded CD45RA+ naive and CD45RA-negative memory subsets. Germline V gene sequence: CDR1 SGHAT, CDR2 FQNNGV. Trimming stripped 0 bases from V and 2 bases from J, with 7 bases between. The CDR3 consists of 14 residues. This sequence originates from a man aged 18 to 29 in good health. Some clones in this sample may be carry-over from other donors' samples. Material: naive CD4+ T cells from PBMCs. Subset reported: CD45RA+ positively selected. The gene calls are TRBV11-2 and TRBJ1-2; the D is unclear. This CDR3 reads CASSLDGGNYGYTF. The DNA for the CDR3 is TGTGCCAGCAGCTTAGACGGCGGCAACTATGGCTACACCTTC.